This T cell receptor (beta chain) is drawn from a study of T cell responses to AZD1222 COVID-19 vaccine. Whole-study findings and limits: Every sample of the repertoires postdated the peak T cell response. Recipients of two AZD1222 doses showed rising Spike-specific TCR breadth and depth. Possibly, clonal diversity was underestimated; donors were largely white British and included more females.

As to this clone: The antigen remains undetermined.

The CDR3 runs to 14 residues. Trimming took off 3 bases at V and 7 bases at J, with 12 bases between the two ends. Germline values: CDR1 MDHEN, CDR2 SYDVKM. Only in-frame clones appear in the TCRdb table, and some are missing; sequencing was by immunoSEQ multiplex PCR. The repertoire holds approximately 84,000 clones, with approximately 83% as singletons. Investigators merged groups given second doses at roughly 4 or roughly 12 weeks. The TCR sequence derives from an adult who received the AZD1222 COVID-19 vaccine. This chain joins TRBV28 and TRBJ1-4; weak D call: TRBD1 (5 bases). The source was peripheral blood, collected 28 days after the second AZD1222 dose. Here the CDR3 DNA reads TGTGCCAGCAGTTTTTCCGGGGGGGGTGAAAAACTGTTTTTT. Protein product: CASSFSGGGEKLFF.